This T cell receptor beta chain was profiled in a study of cytomegalovirus exposure and HLA in healthy donors. Findings and limits, study-wide: Researchers counted 164 TCR beta chains as cytomegalovirus-associated.

A remark on this clone: Its antigen is not identified.

Amplification used 60 Vbeta primers and 13 Jbeta primers. Sequenced by immunoSEQ multiplex PCR; TCRdb stores in-frame clones only, minus some. This table has approximately 170,000 clones, about 88% appearing once. In germline, CDR1 is SQVTM, CDR2 ANQGSEA. The CDR3 loop spans 17 amino acids. Trimming at V came to 4 bases and at J to 1 base, leaving 9 bases not matched to a gene. The source of this sequence is a man younger than 45 in good health and CMV-seropositive. Sequenced sample: PBMCs. This chain links TRBV29-1 with TRBJ2-1; 11 positions match TRBD2. CDR3 in amino acids: CSVGGSGRAGSYNEQFF. DNA for the CDR3: TGCAGCGTTGGAGGTAGCGGGAGGGCCGGATCCTACAATGAGCAGTTCTTC.